This T cell receptor (beta chain) was captured by sequencing in a study of quantifying T cell responses using KT2 cells. About the research overall: Reverse transcription used primers in the TCR alpha and beta constant regions.

V dropped 4 bases and J dropped 4 bases, with 8 bases sitting between them. This CDR3 has 12 amino acids. In germline, CDR1 is SQVTM, CDR2 ANQGSEA. The cDNA 3' end received a ligated oligonucleotide with a UMI. First-round PCR used four to five cycles and beta primers RC1.1 and RC1.2 covering TRBC1 and TRBC2. TCRdb independently ran MiXCR on the UMI-ligation and nested PCR reads; one entry per CDR3 protein. The data contain 39,000 or so distinct CDR3 sequences, over 15% of them seen just once; the ten biggest clones take up around two fifths. A range of KT2-to-PBMC ratios was made using fixed PBMC numbers. This clonotype was observed many times.

Sequences were obtained from PBMCs spiked with cells of the T cell clone KT2. This clonotype was obtained from a human donor. The chain carries TRBV29-1 and TRBJ1-3; no clear D gene. CDR3: CSVVTWGNTIYF. The CDR3 DNA follows: TGCAGCGTTGTTACATGGGGAAACACCATATATTTT.